Shown below are 27 T cell receptor beta chains from a single sample sequenced in a study of T-cell reconstitution after alpha-beta-depleted transplantation in children. The TCRbeta library incorporated unique molecular identifiers. TCRdb re-called the PCR reads with MiXCR, one entry per CDR3 protein. Of hundreds of thousands of distinct CDR3 sequences listed, roughly 8.2% are singletons. The sequencing used PBMCs, mostly from graft donor cells, collected 180 days after TCRalphabeta/CD19-depleted stem cell transplant. The receptor set was obtained from a male patient aged 10-17 years who had a stem cell transplant for acute lymphoblastic leukemia, so the T cells may come from the graft donor.

This clonotype occurred many times. This chain connects TRBV7-9 to TRBJ1-2; TRBD1 is a possible D gene (5 bases). The length of the CDR3 is 15 residues. V was clipped by 8 bases and J by 1 base, with 17 bases between them. The germline gives CDR1 SEHNR, CDR2 FQNEAQ (reference sequence). The CDR3, as DNA: TGTGCCAGCGGGGAGGGGAGCTTTCTTAACTATGGCTACACCTTC. It specifies CASGEGSFLNYGYTF.

This clonotype has only a few counts. The chain is built from TRBV20-1 and TRBJ2-7; 8 positions agree with TRBD2. J was trimmed by 4 bases and V by 3 bases; bases with no gene match: 11. This CDR3 has 15 residues. Germline-derived CDR1 and CDR2 are DFQATT and SNEGSKA (reference sequence). DNA of the CDR3: TGCAGTGCTAGCATCTTTCAGTCGGGGGGGTACGAGCAGTACTTC. This translates into CSASIFQSGGYEQYF.

This clonotype was counted many times. V gene TRBV7-2 combines with J gene TRBJ1-6, with D uncertain. Germline V gives CDR1 SGHTA, CDR2 FQGNSA. The CDR3 has 15 residues. V was cut by 5 bases and J by 7 bases, with 15 bases left in between. The CDR3 DNA sequence: TGTGCCAGCAGCACACAGTTGGGTAGGAATTCACCCCTCCACTTT. Translated: CASSTQLGRNSPLHF.

In its sample, this clonotype was seen many times. The chain uses TRBV9 and TRBJ2-3; 8 bases are a match to TRBD1. Trimming took 3 bases from V and 3 from J; bases not matched to a gene: 3. The CDR3 has 14 amino acids. Looked up from germline, CDR1 is SGDLS and CDR2 is YYNGEE. CDR3 DNA sequence: TGTGCCAGCAGCGAGGACAGGGTAACAGATACGCAGTATTTT. Residues: CASSEDRVTDTQYF.

This clonotype was observed at least ten times. The rearrangement uses TRBV4-1 and TRBJ2-1, with D unclear. Germline V gene data show CDR1 as MGHRA and CDR2 as YSYEKL. This CDR3 is 15 amino acids long. The ends were cut back, 0 bases at V and 7 bases at J, with 13 bases in the middle. CDR3 residues: CASSQDKGWQNEQFF. CDR3 DNA: TGCGCCAGCAGCCAAGATAAGGGTTGGCAGAATGAGCAGTTCTTC.

This clonotype was picked up many times. This CDR3 reads CASSLTSGQETQYF. CDR3 coding DNA: TGTGCCAGCAGCTTAACTAGCGGGCAAGAGACCCAGTACTTC. V usage is TRBV7-6 and J usage is TRBJ2-5; 9 positions match TRBD2. The length of the CDR3 is 14 residues. J lost 2 bases, V lost 2 bases, and 0 bases had no gene match. Germline assignment: CDR1 SGHVS and CDR2 FNYEAQ.

The rearrangement uses TRBV12-3 or TRBV12-4 and TRBJ2-4, with 10 bases that match TRBD2. CDR3 size: 19 residues. Trimming removed 11 bases from V and 0 bases from J; junction bases left unmatched: 19. CDR3 DNA: TGTGCCCTCAGTTTAGCCCCGACTAGCGGGTTGCTAGCCAAAAACATTCAGTACTTC. This translates into CALSLAPTSGLLAKNIQYF.

This clonotype was counted at least ten times. V is TRBV10-2 and J is TRBJ1-6; D perhaps matches TRBD1 (5 bases). CDR3 size: 14 residues. From germline, CDR1 is WSHSY and CDR2 SAAADI. V was trimmed by 10 bases and J by 5 bases, leaving 15 bases between them. This CDR3 is CAIQGGKDNSPLHF. CDR3 DNA sequence: TGCGCCATCCAGGGAGGGAAGGATAATTCACCCCTCCACTTT.

This chain links TRBV24-1 with TRBJ2-1, with 7 positions matching TRBD2. CDR1 and CDR2 from the germline V gene are KGHDR and SFDVKD. This CDR3 has 13 residues. The ends lost 7 bases at V and 5 bases at J; junction bases unmatched: 4. CDR3 protein: CATRGGGHNEQFF. DNA for the CDR3: TGTGCCACCAGGGGGGGGGGACACAATGAGCAGTTCTTC.

Many counts were recorded for this clonotype. The chain carries TRBV7-9 and TRBJ2-2, with D possibly being TRBD2 (6 bases). Germline CDR1 is SEHNR and CDR2 is FQNEAQ (reference sequence). CDR3 length: 16 amino acids. V gave up 5 bases and J gave up 5 bases, with 18 bases separating them. In DNA form, the CDR3 reads TGTGCCAGCAGCACCACCCCGGGGGAAAGGACCGGGGAGCTGTTTTTT. This encodes CASSTTPGERTGELFF.

This clonotype was found many times. The J gene is TRBJ2-7, the V gene TRBV5-1, with no clear D. Trimming took 2 bases from V and 7 from J, leaving 16 bases between them. Germline CDR1 is SGHRS and CDR2 is YFSETQ. The CDR3 is 14 residues long. The CDR3 sequence: CASSFDPTAGEQYF. CDR3 bases: TGCGCCAGCAGCTTTGACCCCACCGCTGGAGAGCAGTACTTC.

This clonotype was seen more than once but under ten times. J is TRBJ2-1 and V is TRBV19; 12 nucleotides align to TRBD2. CDR3 length: 19 residues. V lost 3 bases and J lost 1; bases outside the gene matches: 10. In germline, CDR1 is LNHDA, CDR2 SQIVND (reference sequence). The CDR3 here is CASSINGRLAGVSYNEQFF. CDR3 DNA: TGTGCCAGTAGTATTAACGGCAGACTAGCGGGAGTTTCCTACAATGAGCAGTTCTTC.

This clonotype was detected many times. V usage is TRBV5-5 and J usage is TRBJ1-1; the match to TRBD1 covers 11 bases. CDR1 is SGHKS and CDR2 is YYEKEE in the germline V gene (reference sequence). This CDR3 contains 14 residues. With 2 bases clipped from V and 4 bases from J, the junction kept 1 base outside the gene matches. DNA of the CDR3: TGTGCCAGCAGCTTTGGGACAGGGGGCACTGAAGCTTTCTTT. It is translated as CASSFGTGGTEAFF.

The CDR3 coding sequence is TGTGCCAGCAGTTACTCGATATATCGCGGGGAAAACATTCAGTACTTC. Protein sequence: CASSYSIYRGENIQYF. The V call is TRBV6-5, the J call TRBJ2-4, with TRBD2 as a possible D gene (6 bases). This CDR3 contains 16 residues. V lost 0 bases and J lost 5, with 14 bases in between. Germline V gene data show CDR1 as MNHEY and CDR2 as SVGAGI.

This clonotype was detected ten times or more. CDR3 loop: CSVEPIQGWDTQYF. For the CDR3, the DNA is TGCAGCGTTGAACCCATACAGGGATGGGATACGCAGTATTTT. The chain combines TRBV29-1 with TRBJ2-3; weak D call: TRBD1 (6 bases). This CDR3 has 14 residues. Germline CDR1 is SQVTM and CDR2 is ANQGSEA. Trimming stripped 2 bases from V and 6 bases from J, with 15 bases between.

The table lists this clonotype with many counts. The chain couples TRBV4-3 to TRBJ1-2; D is possibly TRBD1 (5 bases). Trimming took 0 bases from V and 4 from J, leaving 9 bases between them. The CDR3 is 14 amino acids. Germline-derived CDR1 and CDR2 are LGHNA and YSLEER. The CDR3 is CASSQEQATYGYTF. The CDR3 nucleotides are TGCGCCAGCAGCCAAGAACAGGCAACCTATGGCTACACCTTC.

In this sample, this clonotype turned up many times. V usage is TRBV7-9 and J usage is TRBJ2-7, with D possibly TRBD2 on 7 matching bases. V lost 4 bases to trimming and J lost 3 bases, with 13 bases between them. This CDR3 has 14 amino acids. Looked up from germline, CDR1 is SEHNR and CDR2 is FQNEAQ (reference sequence). Here the CDR3 DNA reads TGTGCCAGCAGCTCCGGGGGGCAAGTCTACGAGCAGTACTTC. It encodes CASSSGGQVYEQYF. The full variable domain, rest sourced from reference TRBV7-9 and TRBJ2-7, is DTGVSQNPRHKITKRGQNVTFRCDPISEHNRLYWYRQTLGQGPEFLTYFQNEAQLEKSRLLSDRFSAERPKGSFSTLEIQRTEQGDSAMYLCASSSGGQVYEQYFGPGTRLTVT.

This clonotype was seen at least ten times. V gene TRBV29-1 combines with J gene TRBJ2-7; TRBD1 matches 9 bases. The length of the CDR3 is 16 residues. Germline values: CDR1 SQVTM, CDR2 ANQGSEA. Trimming cost V 7 bases and J 7 bases; bases outside gene matches: 20. CDR3 in DNA: TGCAGCGCGTTAAAACAGGGGGCGAGGTCGACGGGAGAGCAGTACTTC. It specifies CSALKQGARSTGEQYF.

This clonotype was counted at least ten times. The rearrangement links TRBV12-3 or TRBV12-4 to TRBJ1-6; 10 bases map to TRBD1. V lost 5 bases and J lost 10; bases outside the gene matches: 8. The CDR3 consists of 15 residues. CDR3: CASSTRTGGGSPLHF. The CDR3, as DNA: TGTGCCAGCAGTACCCGGACAGGGGGAGGCTCACCCCTCCACTTT.

This clonotype has ten or more counts. The genes are TRBV7-9 and TRBJ2-5, with TRBD1 matching over 8 bases. This CDR3 has 15 amino acids. The J segment lost 4 bases and the V segment lost 7 bases, leaving 11 bases of the junction unmatched. Germline-derived CDR1 and CDR2 are SEHNR and FQNEAQ (reference sequence). CDR3 protein: CASIPPGQGGETQYF. As DNA, the CDR3 is TGTGCCAGCATCCCGCCCGGACAGGGTGGAGAGACCCAGTACTTC. Full variable domain (remainder filled in from reference TRBV7-9 and TRBJ2-5): DTGVSQNPRHKITKRGQNVTFRCDPISEHNRLYWYRQTLGQGPEFLTYFQNEAQLEKSRLLSDRFSAERPKGSFSTLEIQRTEQGDSAMYLCASIPPGQGGETQYFGPGTRLLVL.

This clonotype was seen ten or more times. The V gene is TRBV7-9, the J gene TRBJ2-2, with D uncertain. V lost 7 bases to trimming and J lost 6 bases, with 18 bases between them. Germline V gene sequence: CDR1 SEHNR, CDR2 FQNEAQ (reference sequence). CDR3 size: 15 residues. CDR3 in DNA: TGTGCCAGCATCCCCACCACACAGTCCCCCGGGGAGCTGTTTTTT. This codes for CASIPTTQSPGELFF.

Ten or more counts support this clonotype. The V and J genes are TRBV5-1 and TRBJ2-4; D unresolved. The length of the CDR3 is 14 residues. V lost 4 bases and J 0 bases, leaving 8 bases between the germline ends. The germline V gene encodes CDR1 SGHRS and CDR2 YFSETQ. The CDR3 DNA reads TGCGCCAGCAGCCCCGACTTAGCCAAAAACATTCAGTACTTC. Protein product: CASSPDLAKNIQYF.

This clonotype was counted many times. V and J are TRBV29-1 and TRBJ2-1; a possible D gene is TRBD1 (5 bases). This CDR3 is 12 amino acids long. Trimming cost V 8 bases and J 6 bases, with 14 bases left between them. The V gene's germline CDR1 is SQVTM and CDR2 ANQGSEA. CDR3 bases: TGCAGCTCCGAACGACAGTTCAATGAGCAGTTCTTC. It translates to CSSERQFNEQFF.

At least ten counts were recorded for this clonotype. This chain links TRBV29-1 with TRBJ1-4; 9 nucleotides line up with TRBD1. Germline CDR1 SQVTM, CDR2 ANQGSEA. J gave up 8 bases and V 3 bases, and 7 bases lay outside the gene matches. This CDR3 contains 14 residues. CDR3: CSVDTGGAGEKLFF. Here the CDR3 DNA reads TGCAGCGTTGATACAGGGGGCGCGGGGGAAAAACTGTTTTTT.

At least ten counts were recorded for this clonotype. CDR3 sequence (DNA): TGTGCCAGCAGACTACCAGCAGGGGAGCAGTACTTC. Amino acid sequence: CASRLPAGEQYF. The chain couples TRBV6-6 to TRBJ2-7; TRBD1 is a possible D gene (5 bases). Trimming stripped 6 bases from V and 7 bases from J, with 13 bases between. CDR1 and CDR2 from the germline V gene are MNHNY and SVGAGI (reference sequence). The CDR3 length is 12 residues.

This clonotype came up many times. The chain joins TRBV7-2 to TRBJ2-5, with D perhaps TRBD1 (6 bases). This CDR3 is 18 amino acids long. From germline, CDR1 is SGHTA and CDR2 FQGNSA. V gave up 0 bases and J gave up 1 base, with 18 bases separating them. The CDR3 nucleotides read TGTGCCAGCAGCTTAGCGGCAGGGGTTTTGGGGGCCCAAGAGACCCAGTACTTC. The encoded protein is CASSLAAGVLGAQETQYF.

This clonotype was picked up a small number of times. V usage is TRBV20-1 and J usage is TRBJ2-5; TRBD2 matches at 7 bases. The CDR3 length is 14 residues. Trimming took 1 base from V and 5 from J; bases not matched to a gene: 7. The V gene's germline CDR1 is DFQATT and CDR2 SNEGSKA (reference sequence). The CDR3 DNA reads TGCAGTGCTAGAGGCGGCGGGAGCGGGGAGACCCAGTACTTC. Translated: CSARGGGSGETQYF.